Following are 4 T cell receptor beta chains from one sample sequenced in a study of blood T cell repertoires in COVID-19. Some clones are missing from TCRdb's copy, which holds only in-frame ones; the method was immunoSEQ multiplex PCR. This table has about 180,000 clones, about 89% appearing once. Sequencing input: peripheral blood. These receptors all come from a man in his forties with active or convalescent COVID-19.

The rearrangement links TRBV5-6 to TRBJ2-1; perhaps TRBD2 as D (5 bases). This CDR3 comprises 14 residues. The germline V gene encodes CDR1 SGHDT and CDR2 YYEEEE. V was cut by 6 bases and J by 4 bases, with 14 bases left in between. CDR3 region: CASTLLTGYNEQFF. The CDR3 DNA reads TGTGCCAGCACCTTATTGACGGGGTACAATGAGCAGTTCTTC.

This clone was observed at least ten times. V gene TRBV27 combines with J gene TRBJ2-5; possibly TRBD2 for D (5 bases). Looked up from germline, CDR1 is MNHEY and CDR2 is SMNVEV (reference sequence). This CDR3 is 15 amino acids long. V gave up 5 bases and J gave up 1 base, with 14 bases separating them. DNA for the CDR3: TGTGCCAGCAGTCTCCTCGGGAAGGCCCAAGAGACCCAGTACTTC. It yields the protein CASSLLGKAQETQYF.

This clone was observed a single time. The CDR3 DNA is TGTGCCAGCAGCGCCGACCCCGGAGCCAACACTGAAGCTTTCTTT. Its translation is CASSADPGANTEAFF. This chain uses TRBV9 with TRBJ1-1; no reliable D call. This CDR3 is built from 15 residues. Germline CDR1 reads SGDLS; CDR2 reads YYNGEE. V was clipped by 3 bases and J by 2 bases, with 14 bases between them.

The CDR3 DNA reads as TGTGCCAGCTCACCATATTCCCTAGCCACAGATACGCAGTATTTT. Protein product: CASSPYSLATDTQYF. V and J are TRBV18 and TRBJ2-3; a possible D gene is TRBD2 (5 bases). The CDR3 runs to 15 residues. V dropped 2 bases and J dropped 2 bases, with 11 bases sitting between them. Germline-derived CDR1 and CDR2 are KGHSH and LQKENI.